This T cell receptor beta chain was sequenced during a study of shared clonotypes between healthy human individuals. As for this clone: This sample includes further DNA sequences coding for the same CDR3.

Clones were read by immunoSEQ multiplex PCR, and TCRdb kept only the in-frame ones, dropping some. The data show around 600,000 clones, with about 96% seen just once and approximately 0.057% held by the top ten. This CDR3 is built from 13 residues. V trimming: 1 base; J trimming: 5 bases; junction bases outside the gene matches: 2. Germline CDR1 SGHRS, CDR2 YFSETQ. Division of CD4+ cells produced a CD45RA+ naive subset and a CD45RA-negative memory subset. This receptor was identified in a young woman in good health. What was sequenced was naive CD4+ T cells sorted from blood. Subset given: CD45RA+ positively selected. The chain has TRBV5-1 and TRBJ1-1; 7 nucleotides line up with TRBD1. CDR3 sequence reads: CASSLTGDTEAFF. In nucleotides, the CDR3 is TGCGCCAGCAGCTTGACAGGGGATACTGAAGCTTTCTTT. The full variable domain, in which reference TRBV5-1 and TRBJ1-1 provide the parts outside the CDR3, is KAGVTQTPRYLIKTRGQQVTLSCSPISGHRSVSWYQQTPGQGLQFLFEYFSETQRNKGNFPGRFSGRQFSNSRSEMNVSTLELGDSALYLCASSLTGDTEAFFGQGTRLTVV.